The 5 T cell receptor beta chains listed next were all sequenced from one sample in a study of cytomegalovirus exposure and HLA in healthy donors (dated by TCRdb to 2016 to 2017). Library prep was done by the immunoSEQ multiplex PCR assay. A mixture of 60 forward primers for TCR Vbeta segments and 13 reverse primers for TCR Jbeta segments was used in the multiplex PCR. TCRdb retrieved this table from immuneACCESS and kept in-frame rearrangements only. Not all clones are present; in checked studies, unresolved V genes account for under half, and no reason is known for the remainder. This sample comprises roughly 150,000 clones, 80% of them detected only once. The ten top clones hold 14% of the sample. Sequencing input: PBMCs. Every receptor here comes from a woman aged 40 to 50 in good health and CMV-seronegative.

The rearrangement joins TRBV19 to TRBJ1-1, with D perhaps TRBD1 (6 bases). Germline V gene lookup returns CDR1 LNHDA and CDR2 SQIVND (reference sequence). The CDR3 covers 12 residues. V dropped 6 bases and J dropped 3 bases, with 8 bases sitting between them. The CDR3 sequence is CASRGTYTEAFF. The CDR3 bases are TGTGCCAGTAGGGGGACATACACTGAAGCTTTCTTT.

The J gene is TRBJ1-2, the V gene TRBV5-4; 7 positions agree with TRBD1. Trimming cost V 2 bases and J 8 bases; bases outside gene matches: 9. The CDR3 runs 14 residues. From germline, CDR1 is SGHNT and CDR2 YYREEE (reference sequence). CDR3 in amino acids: CASSLDRESSGYTF. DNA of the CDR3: TGTGCCAGCAGCTTAGACAGGGAGTCATCCGGCTACACCTTC.

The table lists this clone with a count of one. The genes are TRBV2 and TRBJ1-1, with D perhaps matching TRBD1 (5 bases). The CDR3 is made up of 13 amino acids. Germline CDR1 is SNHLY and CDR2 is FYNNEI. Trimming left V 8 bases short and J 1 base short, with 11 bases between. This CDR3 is CASGHDRNTEAFF. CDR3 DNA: TGTGCCAGCGGGCACGACAGGAACACTGAAGCTTTCTTT.

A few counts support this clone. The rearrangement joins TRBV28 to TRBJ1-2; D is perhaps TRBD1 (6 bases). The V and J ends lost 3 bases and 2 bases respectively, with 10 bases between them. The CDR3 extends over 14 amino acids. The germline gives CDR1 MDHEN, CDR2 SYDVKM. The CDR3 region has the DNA TGTGCCAGCAGTTTCCCAGGGGAGAACTATGGCTACACCTTC. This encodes CASSFPGENYGYTF.

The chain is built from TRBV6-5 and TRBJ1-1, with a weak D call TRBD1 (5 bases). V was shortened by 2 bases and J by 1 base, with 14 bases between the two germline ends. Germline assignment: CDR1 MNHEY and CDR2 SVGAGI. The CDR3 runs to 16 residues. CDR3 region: CASSYLTSGGNTEAFF. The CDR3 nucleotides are TGTGCCAGCAGTTACCTGACATCGGGGGGGAACACTGAAGCTTTCTTT.